These 20 T cell receptor beta chains were all obtained from the same sample, sequenced in a study. MiXCR, applied by TCRdb to the RT-PCR reads, yields one record per CDR3 protein. The sample records about 680,000 distinct CDR3 sequences, over 12% being singletons. The sequencing input was memory CD4+ T cells from blood. The origin of the receptors is a female donor in good health, serving as a healthy control.

This chain links TRBV7-2 with TRBJ1-5, with D tentatively TRBD1 (5 bases). The CDR3 is made up of 16 amino acids. Germline-derived CDR1 and CDR2 are SGHTA and FQGNSA. Trimming removed 5 bases from V and 10 bases from J, with 24 bases in between. In nucleotides, the CDR3 is TGTGCCAGCAGCCCCCAGCCTGGGACTACTTTGGGACCCCAGCATTTT. It codes for CASSPQPGTTLGPQHF.

The chain carries TRBV24-1 and TRBJ2-3; D ambiguous. This CDR3 comprises 14 residues. Trimming shortened V by 3 bases and J by 0 bases, and 6 bases separated the two germline ends. Germline CDR1 KGHDR, CDR2 SFDVKD. The CDR3 coding sequence is TGTGCCACCAGTGATGTGGGGAGCACAGATACGCAGTATTTT. Translation gives CATSDVGSTDTQYF.

This chain connects TRBV20-1 to TRBJ2-1; D is perhaps TRBD2 (5 bases). CDR3 length equals 17 residues. From germline, CDR1 is DFQATT and CDR2 SNEGSKA (reference sequence). Trimming stripped 0 bases from V and 4 bases from J, with 19 bases between. CDR3 loop: CSAREYTRGQLYNEQFF. CDR3 nucleotides: TGCAGTGCTAGAGAATACACCCGGGGTCAGTTGTACAATGAGCAGTTCTTC.

This chain joins TRBV27 and TRBJ2-7, with 7 bases matching TRBD2. The CDR3 extends over 14 amino acids. From germline, CDR1 is MNHEY and CDR2 SMNVEV (reference sequence). The V segment lost 3 bases and the J segment 2 bases; nucleotides outside the gene matches: 4. The CDR3 is CASSLGGATYEQYF. CDR3 bases: TGTGCCAGCAGTTTGGGAGGGGCCACCTACGAGCAGTACTTC.

This clonotype was counted a few times. V usage is TRBV7-9 and J usage is TRBJ2-1, with a possible D match to TRBD1 (6 bases). CDR1 is SEHNR, CDR2 FQNEAQ, per germline (reference sequence). Trimming took off 4 bases at V and 12 bases at J, with 13 bases between the two ends. The CDR3 has 12 residues. CDR3 loop: CASSSQGSGQFF. CDR3 sequence (DNA): TGTGCCAGCAGCTCACAGGGCTCAGGGCAGTTCTTC. The full variable domain, in which reference TRBV7-9 and TRBJ2-1 provide the parts outside the CDR3, is DTGVSQNPRHKITKRGQNVTFRCDPISEHNRLYWYRQTLGQGPEFLTYFQNEAQLEKSRLLSDRFSAERPKGSFSTLEIQRTEQGDSAMYLCASSSQGSGQFFGPGTRLTVL.

This clonotype turned up a few times. The genes are TRBV20-1 and TRBJ2-3; 10 bases map to TRBD2. From germline, CDR1 is DFQATT and CDR2 SNEGSKA (reference sequence). There are 16 residues in the CDR3. V was clipped by 4 bases and J by 5 bases; unmatched bases: 12. CDR3 residues: CSATRIAGGSKDTQYF. Written as DNA, the CDR3 is TGCAGTGCTACACGAATAGCGGGAGGCTCCAAAGATACGCAGTATTTT.

This clonotype was counted between two and nine times. The chain carries TRBV6-5 and TRBJ1-4, with D possibly matching TRBD1 (6 bases). Germline values: CDR1 MNHEY, CDR2 SVGAGI. The CDR3 is made up of 16 amino acids. With 4 bases removed from V and 8 bases from J, the gap between germline ends came to 20 bases. CDR3: CASSWGLGGGGEKLFF. CDR3 nucleotides: TGTGCCAGCAGTTGGGGTCTTGGGGGGGGCGGAGAAAAACTGTTTTTT.

The gene calls are TRBV3-1 and TRBJ2-1, with 9 bases matching TRBD1. The CDR3 contains 15 residues. V trimming: 7 bases; J trimming: 9 bases; junction bases outside the gene matches: 13. CDR1 is LGHDT and CDR2 is YNNKEL in the germline V gene (reference sequence). In DNA form, the CDR3 reads TGTGCCAGCACCAGAGGACAGGGGACTGGTTCTGAGCAGTTCTTC. Translating it yields CASTRGQGTGSEQFF.

The chain is built from TRBV18 and TRBJ2-7; perhaps TRBD1 as D (6 bases). V lost 6 bases and J 6 bases, leaving 15 bases between the germline ends. Germline CDR1 reads KGHSH; CDR2 reads LQKENI. The CDR3 runs to 13 residues. In nucleotides, the CDR3 is TGTGCCAGCTCCCCCTTACGGGACACCGAGCAGTACTTC. Protein: CASSPLRDTEQYF.

This clonotype has a handful of counts. V gene TRBV9 combines with J gene TRBJ2-2; D not resolved. V shed 1 base and J shed 5 bases, with 6 bases lying between them. This CDR3 has 13 amino acids. Germline CDR1 and CDR2: SGDLS and YYNGEE. This chain's CDR3 is CASSVWQTGELFF. The CDR3, as DNA: TGTGCCAGCAGCGTATGGCAGACCGGGGAGCTGTTTTTT.

In this sample, this clonotype turned up a few times. This chain links TRBV28 with TRBJ1-1; TRBD1 is a possible D gene (6 bases). The CDR3 totals 13 residues. Germline loops: CDR1 MDHEN, CDR2 SYDVKM. Trimming left V 3 bases short and J 11 bases short, with 16 bases between. This CDR3 is CASSFPTGNEAFF. The CDR3 DNA follows: TGTGCCAGCAGTTTCCCTACAGGGAACGAGGCTTTCTTT.

Written as DNA, the CDR3 is TGTGCCAGCAGTTTCCGGACAGGGACCGACGAGCAGTACTTC. Translation: CASSFRTGTDEQYF. V gene TRBV12-3 or TRBV12-4 combines with J gene TRBJ2-7; 8 bases are a match to TRBD1. V lost 3 bases and J lost 5; bases outside the gene matches: 6. The CDR3 covers 14 residues.

CDR3 in DNA: TGTGCCAGCAAGGGGAGTGGGGTATATGGCTACACCTTC. Translated: CASKGSGVYGYTF. The chain uses TRBV6-5 and TRBJ1-2; tentatively, D is TRBD1 (5 bases). Germline V lookup: CDR1 MNHEY, CDR2 SVGAGI. The CDR3 is made up of 13 amino acids. The V end was cut by 7 bases, the J end by 5 bases, with 14 bases between.

This clonotype was picked up many times. The V gene is TRBV24-1, the J gene TRBJ2-1; tentatively, D is TRBD2 (6 bases). Germline V gene lookup returns CDR1 KGHDR and CDR2 SFDVKD. CDR3 length: 14 residues. V dropped 1 base and J dropped 9 bases, with 12 bases sitting between them. The DNA of the CDR3 is TGTGCCACCAGTGATTTCTGGACTAATGGTGAGCAGTTCTTC. Amino acids: CATSDFWTNGEQFF.

This clonotype was observed a few times. This sequence joins TRBV20-1 and TRBJ1-1; 8 bases agree with TRBD1. V lost 5 bases to trimming and J lost 4 bases; unmatched junction nucleotides: 9. Germline V gene sequence: CDR1 DFQATT, CDR2 SNEGSKA (reference sequence). This CDR3 has 14 amino acids. CDR3 amino acids: CSAHSQGAGTEAFF. The CDR3 DNA is TGCAGTGCTCATTCCCAGGGGGCTGGCACTGAAGCTTTCTTT.

The CDR3 region is CSAGGHSGNTIYF. The CDR3 DNA follows: TGCAGTGCCGGGGGGCACTCTGGAAACACCATATATTTT. The J gene is TRBJ1-3, the V gene TRBV20-1, with D maybe TRBD1 (6 bases). The V and J ends lost 6 bases and 0 bases respectively, with 9 bases between them. Germline V lookup: CDR1 DFQATT, CDR2 SNEGSKA (reference sequence). CDR3 size: 13 residues.

Many counts were recorded for this clonotype. CDR3 loop: CASTLTGGGGYTF. CDR3 sequence (DNA): TGTGCCAGCACCCTAACAGGGGGTGGTGGCTACACCTTC. The V gene is TRBV12-3 or TRBV12-4, the J gene TRBJ1-2; 8 bases fit TRBD1. This CDR3 comprises 13 residues. The junction had 8 bases not matched to a gene; V was cut back by 7 bases and J by 7 bases.

This clonotype has only a few counts. Here the CDR3 reads CASIDPSGNTEAFF. Here the CDR3 DNA reads TGTGCCAGCATTGATCCCAGTGGCAACACTGAAGCTTTCTTT. The chain links TRBV6-2 or TRBV6-3 to TRBJ1-1; D not resolved. Germline CDR1 is MNHEY and CDR2 is SVGEGT. This CDR3 contains 14 residues. The ends were cut back, 7 bases at V and 2 bases at J, with 14 bases in the middle.

This clonotype was counted many times. This chain connects TRBV20-1 to TRBJ2-7; 9 bases fit TRBD2. There are 13 residues in the CDR3. The V and J ends lost 6 bases and 3 bases, in that order; junction bases with no gene match: 6. Germline CDR1 DFQATT, CDR2 SNEGSKA (reference sequence). The CDR3 region has the DNA TGCAGTGCCTTAACGACTAGCGGCTACGAGCAGTACTTC. It yields the protein CSALTTSGYEQYF.

The chain couples TRBV28 to TRBJ2-7; 8 bases line up with TRBD1. Germline CDR1 is MDHEN and CDR2 is SYDVKM. The junction had 9 bases not matched to a gene; V was cut back by 5 bases and J by 6 bases. This CDR3 is built from 14 residues. CDR3 DNA: TGTGCCAGCAGTCCAGGACAGGGAACAGCCGAGCAGTACTTC. Protein product: CASSPGQGTAEQYF.